This T cell receptor (beta chain) was profiled in a study of a mutant IDH1 vaccine in newly diagnosed glioma. Study-level information: Radiotherapy alone preceded vaccination by 4-6 weeks; alternatively, vaccination started with temozolomide cycles. Earlier treatment was radiotherapy, temozolomide, or both, with most getting both. Study-wide results and limits: It seemed that pseudoprogression was not linked to changes in the top peripheral T cell clonotypes. Immune responses induced by vaccination arose in 93.3% of the patients.

Method: immunoSEQ multiplex PCR; TCRdb's copy keeps in-frame clones and lacks some. The data hold tens of thousands of clones, with over 65% observed a single time. On this clone itself: Its antigen is currently unknown.

Germline CDR1 reads KGHSH; CDR2 reads LQKENI. V lost 1 base and J lost 1, with 5 bases in between. The CDR3 has 13 residues. Time point meaning: week 35, safety follow-up. Topical imiquimod was applied with each vaccine dose, which held 300 ug of mutant IDH1 20-mer peptide. The input for sequencing was PBMCs, taken from a glioma patient whose treatment included an IDH1 peptide vaccine. The sequence came from a woman aged 40 to 50 with glioma. V usage is TRBV18 and J usage is TRBJ2-7, with D hard to call. CDR3 protein: CASSPRDSYEQYF. In DNA form, the CDR3 reads TGTGCCAGCTCACCACGGGATTCCTACGAGCAGTACTTC.